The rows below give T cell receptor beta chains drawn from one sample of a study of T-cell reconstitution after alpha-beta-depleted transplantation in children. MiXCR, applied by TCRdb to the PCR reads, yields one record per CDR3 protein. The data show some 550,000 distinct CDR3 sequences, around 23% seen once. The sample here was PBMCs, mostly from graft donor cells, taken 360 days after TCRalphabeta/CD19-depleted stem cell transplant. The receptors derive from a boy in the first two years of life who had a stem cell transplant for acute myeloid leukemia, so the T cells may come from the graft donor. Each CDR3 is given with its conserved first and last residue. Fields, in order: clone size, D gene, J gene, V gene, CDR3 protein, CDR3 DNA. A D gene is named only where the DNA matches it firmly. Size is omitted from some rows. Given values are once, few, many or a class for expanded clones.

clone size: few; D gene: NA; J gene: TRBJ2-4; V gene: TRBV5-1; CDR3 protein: CASSFDSSKNIQYF; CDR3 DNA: TGCGCCAGCAGCTTCGACAGCAGCAAAAACATTCAGTACTTC
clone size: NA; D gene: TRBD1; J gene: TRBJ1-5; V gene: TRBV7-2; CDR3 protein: CASSLAGGGVNQPQHF; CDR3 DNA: TGTGCCAGCAGCTTAGCAGGGGGCGGGGTCAATCAGCCCCAGCATTTT
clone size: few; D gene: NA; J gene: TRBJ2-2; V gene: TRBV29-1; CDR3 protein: CSVGTGVSTGELFF; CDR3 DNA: TGCAGCGTTGGGACCGGCGTGAGCACCGGGGAGCTGTTTTTT
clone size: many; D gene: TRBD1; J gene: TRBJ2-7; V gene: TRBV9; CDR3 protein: CASSVGPGTGNEQYF; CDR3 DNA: TGTGCCAGCAGCGTAGGCCCCGGGACAGGAAACGAGCAGTACTTC
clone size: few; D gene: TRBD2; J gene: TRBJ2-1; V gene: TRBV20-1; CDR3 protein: CSAPPPAGGYNEQFF; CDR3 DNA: TGCAGTGCACCTCCCCCCGCGGGGGGGTACAATGAGCAGTTCTTC
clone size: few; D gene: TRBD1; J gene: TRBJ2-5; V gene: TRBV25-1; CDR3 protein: CASSIDREETQYF; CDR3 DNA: TGTGCCAGCAGTATCGACAGGGAAGAGACCCAGTACTTC
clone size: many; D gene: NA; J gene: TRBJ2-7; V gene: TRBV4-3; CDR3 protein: CASSQDVWTAIYEQYF; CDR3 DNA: TGCGCCAGCAGCCAAGATGTGTGGACAGCCATCTACGAGCAGTACTTC
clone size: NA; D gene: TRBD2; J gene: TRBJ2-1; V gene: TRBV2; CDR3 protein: CASSGTSAIEQFF; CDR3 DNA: TGTGCCAGCAGTGGGACTAGCGCAATTGAGCAGTTCTTC
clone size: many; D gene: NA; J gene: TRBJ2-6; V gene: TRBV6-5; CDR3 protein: CASSTVSGANVLTF; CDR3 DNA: TGTGCCAGCAGTACTGTATCTGGGGCCAACGTCCTGACTTTC
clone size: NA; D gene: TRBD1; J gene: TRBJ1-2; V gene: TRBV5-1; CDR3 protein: CASSLGQREGYTF; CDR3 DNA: TGCGCCAGCAGCCTGGGACAGCGAGAAGGCTACACCTTC
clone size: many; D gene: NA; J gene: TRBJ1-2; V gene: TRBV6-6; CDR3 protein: CASRGGSYGYTF; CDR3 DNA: TGTGCCAGCCGCGGCGGGAGCTATGGCTACACCTTC
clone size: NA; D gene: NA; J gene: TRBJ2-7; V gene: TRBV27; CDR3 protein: CASSFGSEYEQYF; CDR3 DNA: TGTGCCAGCAGTTTCGGGTCGGAGTACGAGCAGTACTTC
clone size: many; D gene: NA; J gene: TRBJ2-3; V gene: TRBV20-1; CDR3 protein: CSASTTETSTDTQYF; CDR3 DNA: TGCAGTGCTTCTACGACGGAAACTAGCACAGATACGCAGTATTTT
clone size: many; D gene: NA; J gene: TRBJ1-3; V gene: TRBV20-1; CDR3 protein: CSAHEGSGNTIYF; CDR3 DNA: TGCAGTGCTCACGAGGGCTCTGGAAACACCATATATTTT
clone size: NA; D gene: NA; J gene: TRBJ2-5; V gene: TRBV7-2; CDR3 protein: CASSWGSSGETQYF; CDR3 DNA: TGTGCCAGCAGCTGGGGGTCCTCGGGAGAGACCCAGTACTTC
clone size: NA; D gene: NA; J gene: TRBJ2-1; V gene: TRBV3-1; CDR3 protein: CASSPVRIAVYNEQFF; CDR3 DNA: TGTGCCAGCAGCCCCGTTAGAATAGCGGTCTACAATGAGCAGTTCTTC
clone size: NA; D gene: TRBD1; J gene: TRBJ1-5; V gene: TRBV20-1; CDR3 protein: CSARIGGQPQHF; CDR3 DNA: TGCAGTGCTAGAATAGGGGGCCAGCCCCAGCATTTT
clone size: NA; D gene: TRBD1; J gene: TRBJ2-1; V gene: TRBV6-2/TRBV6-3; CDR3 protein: CASSPDWDRGSNEQFF; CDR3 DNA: TGTGCCAGCAGCCCAGACTGGGACAGGGGGAGCAATGAGCAGTTCTTC
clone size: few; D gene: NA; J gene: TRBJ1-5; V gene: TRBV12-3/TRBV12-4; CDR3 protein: CASTEPELYSNQPQHF; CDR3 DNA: TGTGCCAGCACTGAACCGGAACTTTATAGCAATCAGCCCCAGCATTTT
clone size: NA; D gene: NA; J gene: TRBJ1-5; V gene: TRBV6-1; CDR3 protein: CASSGQINQPQHF; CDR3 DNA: TGTGCCAGCAGCGGACAAATCAATCAGCCCCAGCATTTT
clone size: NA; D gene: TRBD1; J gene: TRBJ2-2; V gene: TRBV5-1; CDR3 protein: CASSWGQGATGELFF; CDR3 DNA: TGCGCCAGCAGCTGGGGACAGGGCGCCACCGGGGAGCTGTTTTTT
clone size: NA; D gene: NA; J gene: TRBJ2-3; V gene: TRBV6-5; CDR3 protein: CASSYGLATDTQYF; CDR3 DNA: TGTGCCAGCAGTTACGGTCTAGCAACAGATACGCAGTATTTT
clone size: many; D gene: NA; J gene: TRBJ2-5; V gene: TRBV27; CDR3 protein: CASSKVGQQETQYF; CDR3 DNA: TGTGCCAGCAGTAAGGTGGGCCAGCAAGAGACCCAGTACTTC
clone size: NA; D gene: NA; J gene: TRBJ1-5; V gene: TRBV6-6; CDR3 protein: CATLEPNQPQHF; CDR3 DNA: TGTGCCACCTTGGAGCCGAATCAGCCCCAGCATTTT
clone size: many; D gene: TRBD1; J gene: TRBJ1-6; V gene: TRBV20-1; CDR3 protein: CSASLRDRASPLHF; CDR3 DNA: TGCAGTGCTAGCCTCCGGGACAGGGCTTCACCCCTCCACTTT
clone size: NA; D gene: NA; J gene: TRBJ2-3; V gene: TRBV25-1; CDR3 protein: CASSEAGHTDTQYF; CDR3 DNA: TGTGCCAGCAGTGAAGCGGGGCACACAGATACGCAGTATTTT
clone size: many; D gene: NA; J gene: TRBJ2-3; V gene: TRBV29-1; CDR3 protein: CSVAPGWSSTDTQYF; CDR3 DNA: TGCAGCGTCGCACCAGGGTGGTCTAGCACAGATACGCAGTATTTT
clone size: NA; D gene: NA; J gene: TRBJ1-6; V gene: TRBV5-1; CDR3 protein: CASSQTNNSPLHF; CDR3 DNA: TGCGCCAGCAGCCAGACCAATAATTCACCCCTCCACTTT
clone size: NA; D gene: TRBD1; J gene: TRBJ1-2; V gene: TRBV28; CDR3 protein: CATDRVNYGYTF; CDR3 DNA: TGTGCCACCGACAGGGTCAACTATGGCTACACCTTC
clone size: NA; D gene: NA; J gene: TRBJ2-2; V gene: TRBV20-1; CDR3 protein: CSAAGTWAGELFF; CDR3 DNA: TGCAGTGCCGCCGGGACTTGGGCCGGGGAGCTGTTTTTT
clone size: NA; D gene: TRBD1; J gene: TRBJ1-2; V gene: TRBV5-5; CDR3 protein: CASSETTGGSYGYTF; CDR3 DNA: TGTGCCAGCAGCGAAACGACAGGGGGCAGTTATGGCTACACCTTC
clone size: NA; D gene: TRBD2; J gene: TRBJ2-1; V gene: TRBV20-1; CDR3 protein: CSAILAGVSYNEQFF; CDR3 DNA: TGCAGTGCCATACTAGCGGGGGTCTCCTACAATGAGCAGTTCTTC
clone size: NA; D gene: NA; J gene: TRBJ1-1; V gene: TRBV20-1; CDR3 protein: CSASVGGGYTEAFF; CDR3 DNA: TGCAGTGCTTCGGTTGGAGGCGGGTACACTGAAGCTTTCTTT
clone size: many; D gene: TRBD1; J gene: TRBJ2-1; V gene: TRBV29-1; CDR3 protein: CSGGPGQANNEQFF; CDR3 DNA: TGCAGCGGCGGCCCGGGACAGGCGAACAATGAGCAGTTCTTC
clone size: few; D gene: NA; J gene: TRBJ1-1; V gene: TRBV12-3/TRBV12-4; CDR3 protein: CASSYGGQGDAFF; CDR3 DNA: TGTGCCAGCAGCTACGGGGGACAAGGGGATGCTTTCTTT
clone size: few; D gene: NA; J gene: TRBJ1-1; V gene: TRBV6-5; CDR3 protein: CASGRERNTEAFF; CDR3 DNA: TGTGCCAGCGGGAGGGAAAGGAACACTGAAGCTTTCTTT
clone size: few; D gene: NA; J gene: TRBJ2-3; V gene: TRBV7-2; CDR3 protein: CASSQAGLGDTQYF; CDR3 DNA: TGTGCCAGCAGCCAGGCGGGGCTGGGGGATACGCAGTATTTT
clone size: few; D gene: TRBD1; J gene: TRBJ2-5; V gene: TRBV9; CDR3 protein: CASSIRTGETQYF; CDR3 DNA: TGTGCCAGCAGCATCCGGACAGGAGAGACCCAGTACTTC
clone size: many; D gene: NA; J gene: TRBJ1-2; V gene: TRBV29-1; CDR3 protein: CSVELGQNYGYTF; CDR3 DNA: TGCAGCGTTGAACTTGGGCAGAACTATGGCTACACCTTC
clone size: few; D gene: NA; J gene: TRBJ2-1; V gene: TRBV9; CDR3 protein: CASSVGTVLYNEQFF; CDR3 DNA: TGTGCCAGCAGCGTAGGAACAGTACTCTACAATGAGCAGTTCTTC
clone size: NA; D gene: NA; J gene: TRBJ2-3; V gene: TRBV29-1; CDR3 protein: CSVWDPGISTDTQYF; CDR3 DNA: TGCAGCGTGTGGGACCCAGGGATTAGCACAGATACGCAGTATTTT
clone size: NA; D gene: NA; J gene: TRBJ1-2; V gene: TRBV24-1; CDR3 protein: CATTRTDFNYGYTF; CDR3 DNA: TGTGCCACCACCCGGACAGATTTTAACTATGGCTACACCTTC
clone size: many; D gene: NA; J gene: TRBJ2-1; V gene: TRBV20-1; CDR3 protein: CSAPDRRDEQFF; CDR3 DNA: TGCAGTGCCCCGGACAGGAGGGATGAGCAGTTCTTC
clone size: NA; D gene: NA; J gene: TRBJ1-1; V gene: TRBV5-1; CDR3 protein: CASSSKQVGHTEAFF; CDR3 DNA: TGCGCCAGCAGCTCGAAACAGGTTGGGCACACTGAAGCTTTCTTT
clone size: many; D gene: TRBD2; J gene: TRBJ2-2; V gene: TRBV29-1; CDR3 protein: CSGREANTGELFF; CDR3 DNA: TGCAGCGGACGGGAGGCGAACACCGGGGAGCTGTTTTTT
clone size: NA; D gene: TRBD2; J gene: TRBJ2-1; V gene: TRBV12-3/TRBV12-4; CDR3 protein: CASRTSGVDEQFF; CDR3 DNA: TGTGCCAGCAGAACTAGCGGGGTAGATGAGCAGTTCTTC
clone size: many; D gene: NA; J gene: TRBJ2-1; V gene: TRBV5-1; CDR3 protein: CASSLGDTFYNEQFF; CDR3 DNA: TGCGCCAGCAGCTTGGGTGACACATTCTACAATGAGCAGTTCTTC
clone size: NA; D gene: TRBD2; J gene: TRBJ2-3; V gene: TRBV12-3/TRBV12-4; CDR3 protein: CASSFLVAGATDTQYF; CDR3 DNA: TGTGCCAGCAGTTTTCTGGTAGCGGGGGCCACAGATACGCAGTATTTT
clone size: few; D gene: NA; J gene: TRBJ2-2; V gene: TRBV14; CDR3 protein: CASSQYVGTGELFF; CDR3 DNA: TGTGCCAGCAGCCAATACGTCGGCACCGGGGAGCTGTTTTTT
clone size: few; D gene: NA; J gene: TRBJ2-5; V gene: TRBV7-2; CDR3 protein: CASSLGANTGETQYF; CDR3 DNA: TGTGCCAGCAGCTTAGGTGCTAATACCGGAGAGACCCAGTACTTC
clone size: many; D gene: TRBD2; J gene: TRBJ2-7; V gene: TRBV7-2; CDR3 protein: CASSLGKAGGPYEQYF; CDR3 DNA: TGTGCCAGCAGCCTAGGAAAGGCGGGGGGACCCTACGAGCAGTACTTC
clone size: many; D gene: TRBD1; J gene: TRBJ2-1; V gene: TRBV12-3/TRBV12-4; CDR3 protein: CASSFALGQVGNEQFF; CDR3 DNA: TGTGCCAGCAGTTTTGCCCTCGGACAGGTGGGCAATGAGCAGTTCTTC
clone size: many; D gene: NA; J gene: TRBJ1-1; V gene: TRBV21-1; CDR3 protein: CASSEPGQENTEAFF; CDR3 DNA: TGTGCCAGCAGCGAACCGGGACAGGAGAACACTGAAGCTTTCTTT
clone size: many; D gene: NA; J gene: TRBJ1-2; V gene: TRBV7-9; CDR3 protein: CASSPFGYTF; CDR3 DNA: TGTGCCAGCAGTCCCTTTGGCTACACCTTC
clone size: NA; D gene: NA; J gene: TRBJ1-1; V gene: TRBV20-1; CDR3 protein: CSASIPAEAFF; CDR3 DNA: TGCAGTGCTAGTATTCCCGCTGAAGCTTTCTTT
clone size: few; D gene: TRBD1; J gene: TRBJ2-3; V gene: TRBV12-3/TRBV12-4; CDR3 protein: CASSFPRRTGGDTQYF; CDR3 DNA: TGTGCCAGCAGTTTCCCCAGAAGGACAGGAGGTGATACGCAGTATTTT
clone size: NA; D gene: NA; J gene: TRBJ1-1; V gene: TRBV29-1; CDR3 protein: CSVDRTGNTEAFF; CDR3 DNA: TGCAGCGTTGATAGGACCGGGAACACTGAAGCTTTCTTT
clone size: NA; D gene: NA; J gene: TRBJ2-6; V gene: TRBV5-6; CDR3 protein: CASSLKWSGANVLTF; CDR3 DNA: TGTGCCAGCAGCTTGAAATGGTCTGGGGCCAACGTCCTGACTTTC
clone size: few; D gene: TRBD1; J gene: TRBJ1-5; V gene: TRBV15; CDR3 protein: CATSRAPPGQRENQPQHF; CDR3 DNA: TGTGCCACCAGCAGGGCACCCCCGGGACAGCGGGAAAATCAGCCCCAGCATTTT